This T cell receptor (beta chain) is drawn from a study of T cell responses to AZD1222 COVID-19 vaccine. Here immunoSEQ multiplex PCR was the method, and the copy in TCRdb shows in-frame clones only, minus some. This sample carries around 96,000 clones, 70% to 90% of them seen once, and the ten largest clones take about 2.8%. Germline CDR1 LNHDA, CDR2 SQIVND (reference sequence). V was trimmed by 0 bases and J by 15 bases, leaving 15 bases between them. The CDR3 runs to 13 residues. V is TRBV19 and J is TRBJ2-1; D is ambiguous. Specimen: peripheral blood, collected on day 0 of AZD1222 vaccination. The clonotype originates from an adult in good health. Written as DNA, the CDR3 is TGTGCCAGTAGTATAGATTACCCCCCGCTTTGGTTCTTC. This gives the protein CASSIDYPPLWFF. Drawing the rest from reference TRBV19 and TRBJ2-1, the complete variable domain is DGGITQSPKYLFRKEGQNVTLSCEQNLNHDAMYWYRQDPGQGLRLIYYSQIVNDFQKGDIAEGYSVSREKKESFPLTVTSAQKNPTAFYLCASSIDYPPLWFFGPGTRLTVL.